What follows is one T cell receptor (beta chain) and its context. The antigen remains unidentified. The length of the CDR3 is 17 residues. V lost 0 bases and J lost 2; bases outside the gene matches: 7. CDR1 is LGHDT and CDR2 is YNNKEL in the germline V gene (reference sequence). These data are taken from a study of T cells in Graves' hyperthyroidism and ophthalmopathy. Study-level points and caveats: In the analysis, a 13 V-J model separated ophthalmopathy from stable hyperthyroidism. Most thyroid clonotypes that were expanded above 0.001 also turned up in blood.

The investigators amplified TCR beta CDR3 regions from RNA transcripts. The HTBI set primed first-round TCR CDR3 RT-PCR. A single record per CDR3 protein comes from TCRdb applying MiXCR to the multiplex PCR reads. The sample holds some 350,000 distinct CDR3 sequences, less than 20% seen once. Sequenced: blood. This receptor was taken from a woman younger than 35 with Graves' hyperthyroidism that later progressed to Graves' ophthalmopathy. The chain employs TRBV3-1 and TRBJ2-1; TRBD1 matches at 7 bases. The CDR3 coding sequence is TGTGCCAGCAGCCAAGAGTACCTAGGGGGCGCCTACAATGAGCAGTTCTTC. Protein: CASSQEYLGGAYNEQFF.